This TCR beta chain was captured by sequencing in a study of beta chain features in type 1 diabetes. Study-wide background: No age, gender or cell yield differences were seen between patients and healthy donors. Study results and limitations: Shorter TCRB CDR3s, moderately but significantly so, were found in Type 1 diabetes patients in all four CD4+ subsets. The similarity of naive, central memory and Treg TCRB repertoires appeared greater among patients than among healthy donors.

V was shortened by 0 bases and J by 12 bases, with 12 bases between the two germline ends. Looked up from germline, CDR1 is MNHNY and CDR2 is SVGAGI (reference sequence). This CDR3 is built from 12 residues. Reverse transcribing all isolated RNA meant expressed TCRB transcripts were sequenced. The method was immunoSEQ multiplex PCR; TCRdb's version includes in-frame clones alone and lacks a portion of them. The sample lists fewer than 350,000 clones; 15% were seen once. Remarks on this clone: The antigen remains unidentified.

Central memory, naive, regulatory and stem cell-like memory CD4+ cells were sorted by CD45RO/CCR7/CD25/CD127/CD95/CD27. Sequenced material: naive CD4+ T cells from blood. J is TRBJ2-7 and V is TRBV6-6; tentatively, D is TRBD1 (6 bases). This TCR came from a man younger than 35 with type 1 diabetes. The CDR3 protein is CASSYSSGARYF. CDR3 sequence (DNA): TGTGCCAGCAGTTACTCGTCAGGGGCCCGGTACTTC.